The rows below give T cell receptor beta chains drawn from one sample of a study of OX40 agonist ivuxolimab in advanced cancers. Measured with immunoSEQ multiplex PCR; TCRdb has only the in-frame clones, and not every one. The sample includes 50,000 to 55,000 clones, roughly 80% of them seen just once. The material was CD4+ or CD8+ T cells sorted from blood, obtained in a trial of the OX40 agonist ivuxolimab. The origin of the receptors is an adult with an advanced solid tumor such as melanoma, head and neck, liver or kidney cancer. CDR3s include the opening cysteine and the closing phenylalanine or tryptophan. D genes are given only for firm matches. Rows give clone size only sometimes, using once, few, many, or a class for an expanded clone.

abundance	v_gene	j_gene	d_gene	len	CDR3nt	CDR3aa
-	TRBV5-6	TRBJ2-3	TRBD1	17	TGTGCCAGCAGCTTGGGGTCCTCCGACAGGGGCACAGATACGCAGTATTTT	CASSLGSSDRGTDTQYF
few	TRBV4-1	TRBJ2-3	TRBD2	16	TGCGCCAGCAGCCAACTAGCGGGGGGGCCCGGAGATACGCAGTATTTT	CASSQLAGGPGDTQYF
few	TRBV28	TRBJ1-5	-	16	TGTGCCAGCAGTCTCGGAAACAGGGTAAATAATCAGCCCCAGCATTTT	CASSLGNRVNNQPQHF
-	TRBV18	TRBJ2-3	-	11	TGTGCCAGCTCCCGCACAGATACGCAGTATTTT	CASSRTDTQYF
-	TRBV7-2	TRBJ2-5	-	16	TGTGCCAGCAGCTTAGATTTTCGGTCTCCTCAAGAGACCCAGTACTTC	CASSLDFRSPQETQYF
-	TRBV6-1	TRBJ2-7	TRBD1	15	TGTGCCAGCAGTGAAAGGGGGCAGGTCGGGTACGAGCAGTACTTC	CASSERGQVGYEQYF
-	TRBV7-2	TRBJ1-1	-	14	TGTGCCAGCAGCCCGTACCAAGTCGGTAGCTTCGCTTTCTTT	CASSPYQVGSFAFF
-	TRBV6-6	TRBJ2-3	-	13	TGTGCCAGCAGTTTAACAGGCGAGGATACGCAGTATTTT	CASSLTGEDTQYF
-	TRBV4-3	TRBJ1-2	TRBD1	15	TGCGCCAGCAGCCCGCAGACCGGGACAGGGAAGGGCTACACCTTC	CASSPQTGTGKGYTF
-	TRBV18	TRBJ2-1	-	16	TGTGCCAGCTCACCCGGACCCCCGACATCTTACAATGAGCAGTTCTTC	CASSPGPPTSYNEQFF
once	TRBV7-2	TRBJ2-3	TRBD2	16	TGTGCCAGCAGCTTAGGGCAGCGGGGGGGCGGAGATACGCAGTATTTT	CASSLGQRGGGDTQYF